This T cell receptor (beta chain) was identified in a study of T cells in localized non-small cell lung cancer. Profiling relied on immunoSEQ multiplex PCR, and the TCRdb table lists in-frame clones only, not all of them. The sample yields roughly 61,000 clones, more than 80% seen once. General observations from the study: Adjacent lung tissue had a median 57 of the top 100 clones found in the tumor. Heterogeneity stays possible, as sequencing covered only one tumor region. Uninvolved adjacent lung showed peak T cell clonality, exceeding tumor. A raised T cell density in blood coincided with lengthier overall survival.

This clone was observed a single time. The target antigen is unknown. The starting material was PBMCs, obtained before any cancer treatment. The clonotype originates from a man between 40 and 69 years old with stage II lung adenocarcinoma.

CDR3 in DNA: TGTGCCAGCACCATACTAGCGGGAGGGCAGGATACGCAGTATTTT. Translated: CASTILAGGQDTQYF. The chain is built from TRBV11-2 and TRBJ2-3, with 13 bases that match TRBD2. The CDR3 spans 15 residues. The V gene end was trimmed by 7 bases and the J gene end by 6 bases; junction bases not matched to a gene: 7. Germline lookup yields CDR1 SGHAT and CDR2 FQNNGV.